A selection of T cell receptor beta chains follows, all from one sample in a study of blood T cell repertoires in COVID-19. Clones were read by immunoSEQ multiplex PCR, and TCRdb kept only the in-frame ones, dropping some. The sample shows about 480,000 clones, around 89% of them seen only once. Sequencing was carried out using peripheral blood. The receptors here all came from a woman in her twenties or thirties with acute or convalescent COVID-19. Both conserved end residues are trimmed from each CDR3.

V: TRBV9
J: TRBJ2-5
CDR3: ASSPRERGPEETQY

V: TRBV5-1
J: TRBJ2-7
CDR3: ASTRRTGGLYEQY

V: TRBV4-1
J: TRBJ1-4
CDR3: ASSQDRSKLF

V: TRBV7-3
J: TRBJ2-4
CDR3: ASSLTEAGIQY

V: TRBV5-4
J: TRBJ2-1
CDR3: ASSTGLAGTI

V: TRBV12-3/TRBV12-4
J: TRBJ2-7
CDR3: ASSLVVLYEQY

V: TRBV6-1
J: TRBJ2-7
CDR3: ASSDVTSSYYEQY

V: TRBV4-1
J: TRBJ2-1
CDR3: ASSQGRGGRNEQF

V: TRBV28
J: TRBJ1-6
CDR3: ASGSLTDSPLH

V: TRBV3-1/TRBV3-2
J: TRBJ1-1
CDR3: ASSQEGGGFVAF

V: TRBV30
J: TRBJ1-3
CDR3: AWSPSSGNTIY

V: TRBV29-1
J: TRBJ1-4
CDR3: SVNTGTVNEKLF

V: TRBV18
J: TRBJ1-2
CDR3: ASSKGLEYGYT

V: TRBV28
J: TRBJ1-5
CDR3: ASSLSTGFGQPQH

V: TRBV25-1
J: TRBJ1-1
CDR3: ASSPGGGLDTEAF

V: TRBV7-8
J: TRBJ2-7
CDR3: ASSLVSGGEQY

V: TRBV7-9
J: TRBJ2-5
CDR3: ASSQQGWETQY

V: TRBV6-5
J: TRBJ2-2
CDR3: ASSLEGGLTGELF

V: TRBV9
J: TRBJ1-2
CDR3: ASSVGGNGYT

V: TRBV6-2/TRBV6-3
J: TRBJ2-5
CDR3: ASSRSPQRGYGTQY

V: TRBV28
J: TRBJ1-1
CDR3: ASLRGNTEAF

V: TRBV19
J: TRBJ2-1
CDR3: ASSIGGQGGYNEQF

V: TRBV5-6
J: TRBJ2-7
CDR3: ASSSGQAVEQY

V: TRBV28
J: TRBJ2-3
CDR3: ASTAWEDRTPDTQY

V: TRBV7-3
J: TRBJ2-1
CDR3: ASSEGQNNEQF

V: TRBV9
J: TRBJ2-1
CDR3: ASSVGLAVRNEQF

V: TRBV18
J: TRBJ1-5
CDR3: ASSPVQAGQGSNQPQH

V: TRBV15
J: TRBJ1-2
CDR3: ATSRDRVGYGYT

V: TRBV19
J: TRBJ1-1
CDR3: ASTQQGSNTEAF

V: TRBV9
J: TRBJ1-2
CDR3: ASSAGTGGGYGYT

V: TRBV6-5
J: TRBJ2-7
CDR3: ASSSTPFRYEQY

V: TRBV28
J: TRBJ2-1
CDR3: ASSLPGNNEQF

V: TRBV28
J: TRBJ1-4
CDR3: ASSSLDRGRYEKLF

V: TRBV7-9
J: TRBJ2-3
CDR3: ASSRITDTQY

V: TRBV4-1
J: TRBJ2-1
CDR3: ASSHDGLAGNNEQF

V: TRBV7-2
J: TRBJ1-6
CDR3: ASSLEGLVNSPLH

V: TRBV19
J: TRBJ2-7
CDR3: ASRPGAAYEQY

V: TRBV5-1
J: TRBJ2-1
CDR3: ASSLVPGYDEQF

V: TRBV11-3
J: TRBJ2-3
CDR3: ASSPGTGLADTQY

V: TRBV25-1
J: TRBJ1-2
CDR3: ASSDPGGYGYT

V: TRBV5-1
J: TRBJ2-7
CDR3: ASRGTESSGEQY

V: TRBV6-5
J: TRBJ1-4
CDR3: ASSQGFATNEKLF

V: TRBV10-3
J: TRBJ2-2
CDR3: AIKPQTSVTGELF

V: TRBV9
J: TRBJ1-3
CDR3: ASSVEMGGNRDTIY

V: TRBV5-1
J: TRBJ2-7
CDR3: ASRGTGTSYEQY

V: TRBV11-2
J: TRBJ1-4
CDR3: ASSLIGTNEKLF

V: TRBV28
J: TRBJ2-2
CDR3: ASGRSYTGELF

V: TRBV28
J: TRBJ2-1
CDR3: ASMGQGRDEQF

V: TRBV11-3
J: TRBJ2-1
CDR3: ASSLRVQGRDNEQF

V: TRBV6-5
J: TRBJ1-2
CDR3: ASSGQGLAGYT

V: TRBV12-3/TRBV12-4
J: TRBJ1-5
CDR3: ASTPGSNQPQH

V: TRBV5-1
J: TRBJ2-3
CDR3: ASSTGGGSDTQY

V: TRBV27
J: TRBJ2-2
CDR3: ASSLIRGELF

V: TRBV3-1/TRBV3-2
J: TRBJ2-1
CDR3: ASSLHGTRESNEQF

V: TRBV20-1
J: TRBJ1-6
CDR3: SASPVGGGITSPLH